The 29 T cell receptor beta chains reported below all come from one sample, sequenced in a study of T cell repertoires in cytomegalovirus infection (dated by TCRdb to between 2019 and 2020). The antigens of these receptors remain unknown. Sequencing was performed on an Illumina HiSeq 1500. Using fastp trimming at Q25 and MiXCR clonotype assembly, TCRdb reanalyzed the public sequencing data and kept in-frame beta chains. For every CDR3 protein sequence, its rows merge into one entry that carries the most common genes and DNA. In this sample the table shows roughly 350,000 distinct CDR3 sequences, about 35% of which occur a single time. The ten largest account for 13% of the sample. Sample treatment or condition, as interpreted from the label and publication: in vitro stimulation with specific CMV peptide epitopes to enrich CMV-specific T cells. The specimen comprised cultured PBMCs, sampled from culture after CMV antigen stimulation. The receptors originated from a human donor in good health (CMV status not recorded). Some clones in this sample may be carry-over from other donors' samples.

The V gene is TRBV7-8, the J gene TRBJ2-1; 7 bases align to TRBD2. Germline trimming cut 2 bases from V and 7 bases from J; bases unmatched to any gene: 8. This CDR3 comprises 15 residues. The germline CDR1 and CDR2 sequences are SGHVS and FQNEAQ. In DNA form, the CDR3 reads TGTGCCAGCAGCTTATCCCCGGGCGGGGGAAATGAGCAGTTCTTC. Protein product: CASSLSPGGGNEQFF.

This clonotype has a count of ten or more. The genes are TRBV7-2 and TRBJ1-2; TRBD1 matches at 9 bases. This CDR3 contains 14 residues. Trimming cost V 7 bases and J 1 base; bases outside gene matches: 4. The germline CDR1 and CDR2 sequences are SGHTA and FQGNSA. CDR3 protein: CASKTGQGNYGYTF. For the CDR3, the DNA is TGTGCCAGCAAGACGGGACAGGGTAACTATGGCTACACCTTC.

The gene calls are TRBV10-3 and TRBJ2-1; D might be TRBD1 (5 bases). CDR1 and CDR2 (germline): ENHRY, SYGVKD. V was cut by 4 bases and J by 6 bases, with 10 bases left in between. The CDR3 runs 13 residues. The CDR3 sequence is CAISVAGINEQFF. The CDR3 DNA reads TGTGCCATCAGTGTGGCAGGGATCAATGAGCAGTTCTTC.

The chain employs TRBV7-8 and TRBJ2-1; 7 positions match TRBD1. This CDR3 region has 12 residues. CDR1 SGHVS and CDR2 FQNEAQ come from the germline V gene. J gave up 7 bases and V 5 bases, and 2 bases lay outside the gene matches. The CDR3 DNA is TGTGCCAGCAGCCCGGACAGGAATGAGCAGTTCTTC. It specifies CASSPDRNEQFF.

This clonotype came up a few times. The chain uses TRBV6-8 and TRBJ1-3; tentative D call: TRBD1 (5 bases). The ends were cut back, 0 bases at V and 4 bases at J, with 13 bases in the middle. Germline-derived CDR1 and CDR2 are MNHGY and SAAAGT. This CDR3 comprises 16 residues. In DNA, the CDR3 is TGTGCCAGCAGTTACTCAGGGGCGGAGTACGGAAACACCATATATTTT. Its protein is CASSYSGAEYGNTIYF.

Written as DNA, the CDR3 is TGTGCCAGCTCACCGGCATCGAGACAGTTATACTACGAGCAGTACGTC. Translating it yields CASSPASRQLYYEQYV. This chain links TRBV18 with TRBJ2-7; weak D call: TRBD1 (5 bases). Germline V gene data show CDR1 as KGHSH and CDR2 as LQKENI. The CDR3 is 16 amino acids. V gave up 3 bases and J gave up 3 bases, with 18 bases separating them.

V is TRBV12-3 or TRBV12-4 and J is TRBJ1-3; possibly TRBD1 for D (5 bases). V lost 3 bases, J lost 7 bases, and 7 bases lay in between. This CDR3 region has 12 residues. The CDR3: CASSLGDNTIYF. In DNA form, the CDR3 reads TGTGCCAGCAGTTTGGGGGATAACACCATATATTTT.

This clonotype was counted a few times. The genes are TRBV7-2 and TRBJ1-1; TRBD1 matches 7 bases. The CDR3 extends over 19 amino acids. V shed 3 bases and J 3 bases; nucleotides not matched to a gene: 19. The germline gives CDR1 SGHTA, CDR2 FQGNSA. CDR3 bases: TGTGCCAGCAGCTTGACATTAACCCACAGGGGATGGGTGGACACTGAAGCTTTCTTT. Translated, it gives CASSLTLTHRGWVDTEAFF.

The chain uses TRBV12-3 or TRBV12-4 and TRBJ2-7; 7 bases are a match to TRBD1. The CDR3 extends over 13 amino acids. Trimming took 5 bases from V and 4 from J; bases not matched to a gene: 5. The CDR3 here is CASSINRGYEQYF. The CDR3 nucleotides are TGTGCCAGCAGTATCAACAGGGGATACGAGCAGTACTTC.

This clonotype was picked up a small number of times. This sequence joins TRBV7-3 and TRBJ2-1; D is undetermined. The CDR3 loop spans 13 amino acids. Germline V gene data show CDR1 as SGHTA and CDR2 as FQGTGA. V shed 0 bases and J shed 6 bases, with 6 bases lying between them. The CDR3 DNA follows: TGTGCCAGCAGCTTAACCCAGCTCAATGAGCAGTTCTTC. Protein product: CASSLTQLNEQFF.

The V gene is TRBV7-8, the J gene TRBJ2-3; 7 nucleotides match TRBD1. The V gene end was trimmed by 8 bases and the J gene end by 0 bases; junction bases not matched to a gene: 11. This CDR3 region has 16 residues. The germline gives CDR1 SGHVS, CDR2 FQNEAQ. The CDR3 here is CASREKGAESTDTQYF. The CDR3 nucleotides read TGTGCCAGCCGGGAAAAGGGGGCAGAAAGCACAGATACGCAGTATTTT.

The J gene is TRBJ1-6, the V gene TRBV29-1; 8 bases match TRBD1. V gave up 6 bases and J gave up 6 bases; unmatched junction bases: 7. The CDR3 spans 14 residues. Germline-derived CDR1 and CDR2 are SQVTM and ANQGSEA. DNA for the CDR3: TGCAGCGTAAGGACAGGGCTGAGTAATTCACCCCTCCACTTT. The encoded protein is CSVRTGLSNSPLHF.

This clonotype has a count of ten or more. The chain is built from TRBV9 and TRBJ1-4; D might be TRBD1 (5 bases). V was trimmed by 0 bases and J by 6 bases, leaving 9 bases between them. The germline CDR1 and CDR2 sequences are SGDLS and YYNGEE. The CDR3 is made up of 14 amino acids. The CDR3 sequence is CASSVGPGHEKLFF. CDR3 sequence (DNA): TGTGCCAGCAGCGTAGGCCCAGGGCATGAAAAACTGTTTTTT.

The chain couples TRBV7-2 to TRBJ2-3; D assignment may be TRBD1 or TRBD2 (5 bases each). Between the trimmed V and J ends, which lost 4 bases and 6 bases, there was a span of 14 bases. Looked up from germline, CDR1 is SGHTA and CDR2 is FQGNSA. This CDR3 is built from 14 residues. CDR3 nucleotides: TGTGCCAGCAGCTCGAGGGGACCTTTGGATACGCAGTATTTT. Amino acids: CASSSRGPLDTQYF.

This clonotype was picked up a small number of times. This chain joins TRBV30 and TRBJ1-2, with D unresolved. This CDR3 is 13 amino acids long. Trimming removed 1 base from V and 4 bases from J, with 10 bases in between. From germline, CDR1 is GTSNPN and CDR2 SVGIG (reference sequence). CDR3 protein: CAWSASSVYGYTF. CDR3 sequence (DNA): TGTGCCTGGAGTGCCTCCTCAGTCTATGGCTACACCTTC. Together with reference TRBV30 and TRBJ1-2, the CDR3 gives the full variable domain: SQTIHQWPATLVQPVGSPLSLECTVEGTSNPNLYWYRQAAGRGLQLLFYSVGIGQISSEVPQNLSASRPQDRQFILSSKKLLLSDSGFYLCAWSASSVYGYTFGSGTRLTVV.

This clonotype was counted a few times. The chain's CDR3 is CASSSTVQYGYTF. CDR3 nucleotides: TGTGCCAGCAGCTCAACTGTCCAATATGGCTACACCTTC. The rearrangement uses TRBV5-4 and TRBJ1-2; D remains unclear. Trimming cost V 3 bases and J 5 bases, with 11 bases left between them. The CDR3 runs 13 residues. The germline V gene has CDR1 SGHNT and CDR2 YYREEE (reference sequence).

The CDR3 region has the DNA TGTGCCAGCTCCCCCGGACCTACTTCGGCCTATGGCTACACCTTC. Protein product: CASSPGPTSAYGYTF. The rearrangement links TRBV18 to TRBJ1-2; D unresolved. CDR3 length equals 15 residues. CDR1 is KGHSH, CDR2 LQKENI, per germline. Trimming cost V 6 bases and J 4 bases, with 18 bases left between them.

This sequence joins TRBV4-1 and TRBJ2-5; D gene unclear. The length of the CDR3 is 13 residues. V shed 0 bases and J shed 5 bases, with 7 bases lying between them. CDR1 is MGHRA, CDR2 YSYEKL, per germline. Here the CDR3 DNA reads TGCGCCAGCAGCCAAGACCAAGGGGAGACCCAGTACTTC. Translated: CASSQDQGETQYF.

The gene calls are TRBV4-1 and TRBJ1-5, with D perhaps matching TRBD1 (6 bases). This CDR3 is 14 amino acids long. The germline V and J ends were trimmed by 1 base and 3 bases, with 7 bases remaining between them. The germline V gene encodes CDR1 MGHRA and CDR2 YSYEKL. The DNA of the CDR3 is TGCGCCAGCAGCCAAGTGGGGGCCAATCAGCCCCAGCATTTT. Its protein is CASSQVGANQPQHF.

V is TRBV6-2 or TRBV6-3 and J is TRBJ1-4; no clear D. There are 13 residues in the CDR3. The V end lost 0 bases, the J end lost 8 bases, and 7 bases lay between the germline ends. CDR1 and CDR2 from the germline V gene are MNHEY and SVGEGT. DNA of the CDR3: TGTGCCAGCAGTTACTCGAGTCCCGAAAAACTGTTTTTT. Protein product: CASSYSSPEKLFF.

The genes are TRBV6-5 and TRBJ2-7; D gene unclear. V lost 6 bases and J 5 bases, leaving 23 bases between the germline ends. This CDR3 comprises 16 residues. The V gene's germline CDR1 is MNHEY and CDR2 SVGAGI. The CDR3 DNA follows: TGTGCCAGCAGATACACCCGTGGGCTACTTCGCGACGAGCAGTACTTC. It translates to CASRYTRGLLRDEQYF.

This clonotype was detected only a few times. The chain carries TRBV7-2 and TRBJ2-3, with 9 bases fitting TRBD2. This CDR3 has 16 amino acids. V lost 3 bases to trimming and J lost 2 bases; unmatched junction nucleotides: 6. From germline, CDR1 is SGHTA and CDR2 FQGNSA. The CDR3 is CASSFLAGAATDTQYF. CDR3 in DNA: TGTGCCAGCAGCTTCTTAGCGGGAGCCGCCACAGATACGCAGTATTTT.

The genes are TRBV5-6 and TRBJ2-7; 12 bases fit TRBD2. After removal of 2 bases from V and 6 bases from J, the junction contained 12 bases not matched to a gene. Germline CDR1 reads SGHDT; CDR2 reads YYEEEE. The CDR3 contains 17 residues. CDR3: CASSFGGLAGRDIEQYV. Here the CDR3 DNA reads TGTGCCAGCAGCTTCGGAGGACTAGCGGGGAGAGATATCGAGCAGTACGTC.

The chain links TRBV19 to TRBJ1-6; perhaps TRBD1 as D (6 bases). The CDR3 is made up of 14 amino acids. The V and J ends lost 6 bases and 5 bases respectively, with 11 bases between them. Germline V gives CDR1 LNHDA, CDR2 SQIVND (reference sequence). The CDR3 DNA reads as TGTGCCAGTAGCCCGGACAGAGATAATTCACCCCTCCACTTT. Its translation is CASSPDRDNSPLHF.

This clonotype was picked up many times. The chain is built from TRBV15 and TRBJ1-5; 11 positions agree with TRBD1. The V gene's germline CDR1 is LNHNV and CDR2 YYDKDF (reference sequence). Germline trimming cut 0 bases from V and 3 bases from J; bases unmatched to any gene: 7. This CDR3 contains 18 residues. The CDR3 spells CATSRDPPGQGDNQPQHF. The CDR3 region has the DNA TGTGCCACCAGCAGAGATCCCCCGGGACAGGGGGACAATCAGCCCCAGCATTTT.

CDR3 sequence (DNA): TGTGCCAGCAGTTATTCGACTAGTGGTGGCGGCGAGCAGTACGTC. Translated: CASSYSTSGGGEQYV. The V call is TRBV6-6, the J call TRBJ2-7; D might be TRBD2 (6 bases). CDR1 is MNHNY, CDR2 SVGAGI, per germline (reference sequence). The CDR3 spans 15 residues. Trimming cost V 3 bases and J 6 bases, with 18 bases left between them.

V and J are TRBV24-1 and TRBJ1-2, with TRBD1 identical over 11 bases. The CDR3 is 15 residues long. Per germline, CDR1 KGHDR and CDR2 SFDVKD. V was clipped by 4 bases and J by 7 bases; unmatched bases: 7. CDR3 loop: CATSDIDGTGGGYTF. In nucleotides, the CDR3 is TGTGCCACCAGTGACATCGACGGGACAGGGGGTGGCTACACCTTC.

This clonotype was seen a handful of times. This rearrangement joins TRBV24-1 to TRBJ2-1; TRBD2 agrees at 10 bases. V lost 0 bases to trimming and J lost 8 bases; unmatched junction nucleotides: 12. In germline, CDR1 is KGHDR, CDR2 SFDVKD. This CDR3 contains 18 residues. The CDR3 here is CATSDLNPGLAGVYEQFF. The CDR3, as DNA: TGTGCCACCAGTGATTTGAACCCCGGCCTAGCGGGAGTATATGAGCAGTTCTTC.

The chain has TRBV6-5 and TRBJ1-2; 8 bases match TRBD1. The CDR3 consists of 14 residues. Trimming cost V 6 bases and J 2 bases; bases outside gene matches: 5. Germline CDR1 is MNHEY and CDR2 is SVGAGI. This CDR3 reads CASRRTGKNYGYTF. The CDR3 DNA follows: TGTGCCAGCAGACGGACAGGGAAAAACTATGGCTACACCTTC.